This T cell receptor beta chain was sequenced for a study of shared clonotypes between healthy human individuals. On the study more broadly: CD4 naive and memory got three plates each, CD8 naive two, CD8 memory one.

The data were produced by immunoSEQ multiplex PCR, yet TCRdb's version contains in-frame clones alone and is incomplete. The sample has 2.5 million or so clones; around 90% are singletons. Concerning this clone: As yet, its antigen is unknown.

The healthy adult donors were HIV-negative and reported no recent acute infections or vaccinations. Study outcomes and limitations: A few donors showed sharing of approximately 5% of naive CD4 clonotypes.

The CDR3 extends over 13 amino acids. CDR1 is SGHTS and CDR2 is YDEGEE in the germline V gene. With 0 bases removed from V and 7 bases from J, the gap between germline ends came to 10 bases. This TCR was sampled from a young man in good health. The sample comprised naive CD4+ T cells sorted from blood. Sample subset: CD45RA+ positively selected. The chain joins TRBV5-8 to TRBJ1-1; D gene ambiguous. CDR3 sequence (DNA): TGTGCCAGCAGCTTGGCCATCCGGGGTGAAGCTTTCTTT. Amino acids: CASSLAIRGEAFF.